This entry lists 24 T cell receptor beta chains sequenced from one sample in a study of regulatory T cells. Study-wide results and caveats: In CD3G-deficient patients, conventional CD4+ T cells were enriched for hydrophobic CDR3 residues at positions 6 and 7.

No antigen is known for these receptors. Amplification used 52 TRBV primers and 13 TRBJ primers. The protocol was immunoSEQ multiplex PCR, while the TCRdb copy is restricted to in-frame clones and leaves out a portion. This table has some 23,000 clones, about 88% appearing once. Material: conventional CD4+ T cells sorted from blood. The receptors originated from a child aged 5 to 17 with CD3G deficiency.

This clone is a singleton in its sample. In DNA, the CDR3 is TGTGCCAGTAGTATAGACCACAGGGGTAGCAATCAGCCCCAGCATTTT. Translation gives CASSIDHRGSNQPQHF. The chain is built from TRBV19 and TRBJ1-5, with TRBD1 identical over 7 bases. With 0 bases clipped from V and 0 bases from J, the junction kept 2 bases outside the gene matches. Germline CDR1 reads LNHDA; CDR2 reads SQIVND (reference sequence). The CDR3 extends over 16 amino acids.

The CDR3 is CASSRSGKETQYF. The CDR3 DNA reads TGTGCCAGCAGCCGTAGCGGGAAGGAGACCCAGTACTTC. The gene calls are TRBV7-8 and TRBJ2-5; 8 bases fit TRBD2. The junction had 4 bases not matched to a gene; V was cut back by 5 bases and J by 5 bases. The V gene's germline CDR1 is SGHVS and CDR2 FQNEAQ. This CDR3 region has 13 residues.

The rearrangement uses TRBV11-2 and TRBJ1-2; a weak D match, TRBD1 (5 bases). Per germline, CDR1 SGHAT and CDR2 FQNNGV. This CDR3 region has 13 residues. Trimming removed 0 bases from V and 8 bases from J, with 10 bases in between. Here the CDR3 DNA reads TGTGCCAGCAGCTTAGAGGGCAGGGCGGGCTACACCTTC. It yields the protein CASSLEGRAGYTF.

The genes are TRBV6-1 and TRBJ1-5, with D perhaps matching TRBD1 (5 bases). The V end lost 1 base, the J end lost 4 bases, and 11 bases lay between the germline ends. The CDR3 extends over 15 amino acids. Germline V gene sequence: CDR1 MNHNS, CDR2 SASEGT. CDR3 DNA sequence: TGTGCCAGCAGTGAAGAAGCAGGGTCGAATCAGCCCCAGCATTTT. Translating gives CASSEEAGSNQPQHF.

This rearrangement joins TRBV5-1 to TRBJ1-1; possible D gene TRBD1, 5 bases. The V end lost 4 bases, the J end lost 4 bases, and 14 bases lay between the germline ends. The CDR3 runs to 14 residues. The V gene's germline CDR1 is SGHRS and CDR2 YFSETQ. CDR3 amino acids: CASSPGGAGTEAFF. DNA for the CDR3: TGCGCCAGCAGCCCCGGAGGGGCGGGCACTGAAGCTTTCTTT.

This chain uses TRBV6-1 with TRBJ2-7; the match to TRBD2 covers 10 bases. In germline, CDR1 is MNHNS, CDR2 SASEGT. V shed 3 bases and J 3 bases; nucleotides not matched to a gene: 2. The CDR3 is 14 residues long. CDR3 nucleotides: TGTGCCAGCAGTGAGGGACTAGCGCGCTACGAGCAGTACTTC. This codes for CASSEGLARYEQYF.

This CDR3 is CASSLEPGLARNEQFF. The DNA for the CDR3 is TGCGCCAGCAGCTTGGAACCGGGACTAGCGAGAAATGAGCAGTTCTTC. The V call is TRBV5-1, the J call TRBJ2-1; 10 bases match TRBD2. The CDR3 loop spans 16 amino acids. V was clipped by 0 bases and J by 7 bases; unmatched bases: 7. Germline values: CDR1 SGHRS, CDR2 YFSETQ. Supplemented by reference TRBV5-1 and TRBJ2-1, the full variable domain reads KAGVTQTPRYLIKTRGQQVTLSCSPISGHRSVSWYQQTPGQGLQFLFEYFSETQRNKGNFPGRFSGRQFSNSRSEMNVSTLELGDSALYLCASSLEPGLARNEQFFGPGTRLTVL.

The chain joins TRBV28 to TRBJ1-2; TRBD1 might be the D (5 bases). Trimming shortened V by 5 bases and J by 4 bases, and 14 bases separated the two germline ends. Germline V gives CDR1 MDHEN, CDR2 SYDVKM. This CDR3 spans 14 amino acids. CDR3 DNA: TGTGCCAGCAGTCCCGTAGACAGTGCCTATGGCTACACCTTC. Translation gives CASSPVDSAYGYTF.

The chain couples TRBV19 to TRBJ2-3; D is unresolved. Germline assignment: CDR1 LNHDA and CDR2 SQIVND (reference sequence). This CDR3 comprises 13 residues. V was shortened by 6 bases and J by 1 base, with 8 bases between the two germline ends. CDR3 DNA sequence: TGTGCCAGTAGGAACAGAGGCACAGATACGCAGTATTTT. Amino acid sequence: CASRNRGTDTQYF.

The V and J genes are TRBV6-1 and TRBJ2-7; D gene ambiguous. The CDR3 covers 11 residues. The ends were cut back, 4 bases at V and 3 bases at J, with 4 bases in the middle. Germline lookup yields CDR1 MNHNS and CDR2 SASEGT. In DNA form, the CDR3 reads TGTGCCAGCAGTGTCATCTACGAGCAGTACTTC. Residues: CASSVIYEQYF.

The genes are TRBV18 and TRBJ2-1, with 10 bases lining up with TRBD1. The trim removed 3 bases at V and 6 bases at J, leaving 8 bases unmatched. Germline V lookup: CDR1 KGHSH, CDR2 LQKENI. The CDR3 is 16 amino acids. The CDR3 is CASSPTDRGELNEQFF. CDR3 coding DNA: TGTGCCAGCTCACCCACGGACAGGGGGGAACTCAATGAGCAGTTCTTC.

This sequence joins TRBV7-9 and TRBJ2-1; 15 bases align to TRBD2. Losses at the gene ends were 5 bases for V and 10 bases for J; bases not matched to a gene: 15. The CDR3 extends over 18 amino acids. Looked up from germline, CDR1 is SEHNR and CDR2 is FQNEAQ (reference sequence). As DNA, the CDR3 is TGTGCCAGCAGCATACCGGGACTAGCGGGAGGCGGAGGAGGGGAGCAGTTCTTC. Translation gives CASSIPGLAGGGGGEQFF.

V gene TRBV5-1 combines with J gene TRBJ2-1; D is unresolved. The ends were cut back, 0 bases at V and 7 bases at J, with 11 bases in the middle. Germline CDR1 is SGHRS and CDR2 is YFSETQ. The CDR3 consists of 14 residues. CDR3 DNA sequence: TGCGCCAGCAGCTTGGGGCACGCCGGGAATGAGCAGTTCTTC. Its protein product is CASSLGHAGNEQFF.

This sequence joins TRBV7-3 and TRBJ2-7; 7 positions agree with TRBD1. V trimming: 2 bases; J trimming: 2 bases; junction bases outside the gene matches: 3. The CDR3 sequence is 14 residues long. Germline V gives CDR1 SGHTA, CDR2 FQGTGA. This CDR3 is CASSLPTGAYEQYF. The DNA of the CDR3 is TGTGCCAGCAGCTTACCAACAGGGGCCTACGAGCAGTACTTC.

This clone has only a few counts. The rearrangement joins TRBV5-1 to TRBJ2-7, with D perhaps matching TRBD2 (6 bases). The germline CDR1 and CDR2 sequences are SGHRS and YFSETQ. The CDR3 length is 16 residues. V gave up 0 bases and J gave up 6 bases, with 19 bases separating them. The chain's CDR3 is CASSLAIRGGSSEQYF. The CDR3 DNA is TGCGCCAGCAGCTTGGCCATAAGAGGAGGGAGTTCCGAGCAGTACTTC. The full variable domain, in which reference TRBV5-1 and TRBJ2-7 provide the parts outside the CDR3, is KAGVTQTPRYLIKTRGQQVTLSCSPISGHRSVSWYQQTPGQGLQFLFEYFSETQRNKGNFPGRFSGRQFSNSRSEMNVSTLELGDSALYLCASSLAIRGGSSEQYFGPGTRLTVT.

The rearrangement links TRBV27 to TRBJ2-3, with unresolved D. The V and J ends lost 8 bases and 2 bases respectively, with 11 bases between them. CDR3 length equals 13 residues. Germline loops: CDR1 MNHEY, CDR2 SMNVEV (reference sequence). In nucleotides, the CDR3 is TGTGCCAGCGCCTCACGCCACACAGATACGCAGTATTTT. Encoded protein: CASASRHTDTQYF.

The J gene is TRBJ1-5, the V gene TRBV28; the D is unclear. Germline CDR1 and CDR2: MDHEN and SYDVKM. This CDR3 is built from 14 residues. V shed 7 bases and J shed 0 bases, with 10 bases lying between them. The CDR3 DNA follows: TGTGCCAGCATCGGAGGGAATAGCAATCAGCCCCAGCATTTT. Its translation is CASIGGNSNQPQHF.

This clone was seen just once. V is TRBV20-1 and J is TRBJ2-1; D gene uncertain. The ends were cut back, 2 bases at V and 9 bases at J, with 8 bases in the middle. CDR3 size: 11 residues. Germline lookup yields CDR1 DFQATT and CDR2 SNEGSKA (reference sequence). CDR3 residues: CSARSDTEQFF. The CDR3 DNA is TGCAGTGCTAGATCCGACACTGAGCAGTTCTTC.

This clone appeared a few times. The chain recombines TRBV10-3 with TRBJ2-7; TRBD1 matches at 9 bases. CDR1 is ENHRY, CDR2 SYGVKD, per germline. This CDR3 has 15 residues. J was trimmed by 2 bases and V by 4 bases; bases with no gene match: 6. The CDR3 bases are TGTGCCATCAGTGCTAACAGGGGGCCTACCTACGAGCAGTACTTC. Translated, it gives CAISANRGPTYEQYF.

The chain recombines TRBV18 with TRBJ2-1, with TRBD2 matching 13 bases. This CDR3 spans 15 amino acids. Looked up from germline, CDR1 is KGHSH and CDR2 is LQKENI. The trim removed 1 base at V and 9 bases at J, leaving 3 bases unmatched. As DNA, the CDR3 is TGTGCCAGCTCACCACGGACTAGCGGGAGTTCTGAGCAGTTCTTC. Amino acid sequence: CASSPRTSGSSEQFF.

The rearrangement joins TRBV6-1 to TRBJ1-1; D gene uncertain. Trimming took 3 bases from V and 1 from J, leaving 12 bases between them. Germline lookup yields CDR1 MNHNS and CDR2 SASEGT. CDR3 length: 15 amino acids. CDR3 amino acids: CASSDGIVRNTEAFF. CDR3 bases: TGTGCCAGCAGTGATGGGATAGTGAGGAACACTGAAGCTTTCTTT.

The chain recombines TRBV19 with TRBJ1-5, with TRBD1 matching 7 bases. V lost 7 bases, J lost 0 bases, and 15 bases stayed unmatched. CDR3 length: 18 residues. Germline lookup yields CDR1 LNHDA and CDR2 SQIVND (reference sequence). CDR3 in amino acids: CASTPRDRRPYSNQPQHF. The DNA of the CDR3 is TGTGCCAGTACCCCCCGGGACAGACGACCTTATAGCAATCAGCCCCAGCATTTT.

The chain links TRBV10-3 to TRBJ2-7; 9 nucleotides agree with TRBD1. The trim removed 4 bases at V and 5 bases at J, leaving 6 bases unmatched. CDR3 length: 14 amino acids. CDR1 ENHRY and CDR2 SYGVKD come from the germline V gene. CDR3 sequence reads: CAISAGQGWNEQYF. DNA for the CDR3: TGTGCCATCAGTGCGGGACAGGGATGGAACGAGCAGTACTTC.

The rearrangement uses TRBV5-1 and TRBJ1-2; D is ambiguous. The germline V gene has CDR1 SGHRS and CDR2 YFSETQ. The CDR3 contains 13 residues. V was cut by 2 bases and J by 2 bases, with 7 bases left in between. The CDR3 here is CASSLAANYGYTF. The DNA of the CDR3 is TGCGCCAGCAGCTTAGCAGCGAACTATGGCTACACCTTC.